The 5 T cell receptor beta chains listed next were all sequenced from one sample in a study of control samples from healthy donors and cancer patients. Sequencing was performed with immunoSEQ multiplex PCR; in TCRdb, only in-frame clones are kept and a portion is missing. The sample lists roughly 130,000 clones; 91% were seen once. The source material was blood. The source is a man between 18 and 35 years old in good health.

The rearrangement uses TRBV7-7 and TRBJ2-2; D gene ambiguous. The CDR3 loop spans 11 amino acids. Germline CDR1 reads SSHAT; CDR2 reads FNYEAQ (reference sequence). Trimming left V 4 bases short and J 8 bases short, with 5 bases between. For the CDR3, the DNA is TGTGCCAGCAGCTCCGGGGGGGAGCTGTTTTTT. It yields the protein CASSSGGELFF. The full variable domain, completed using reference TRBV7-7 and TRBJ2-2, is GAGVSQSPRYKVTKRGQDVTLRCDPISSHATLYWYQQALGQGPEFLTYFNYEAQPDKSGLPSDRFSAERPEGSISTLTIQRTEQRDSAMYRCASSSGGELFFGEGSRLTVL.

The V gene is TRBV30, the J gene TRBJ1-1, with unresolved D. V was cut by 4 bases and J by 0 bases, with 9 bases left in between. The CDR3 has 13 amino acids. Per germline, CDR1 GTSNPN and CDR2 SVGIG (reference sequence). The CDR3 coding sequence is TGTGCCTGGACCGGTCTTATGAACACTGAAGCTTTCTTT. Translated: CAWTGLMNTEAFF.

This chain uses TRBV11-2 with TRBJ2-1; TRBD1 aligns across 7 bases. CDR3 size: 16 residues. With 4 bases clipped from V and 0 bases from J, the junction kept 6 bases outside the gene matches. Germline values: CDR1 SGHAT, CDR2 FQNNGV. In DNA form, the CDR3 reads TGTGCCAGCAGCTACCGGGACAGCAGCTCCTACAATGAGCAGTTCTTC. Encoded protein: CASSYRDSSSYNEQFF.

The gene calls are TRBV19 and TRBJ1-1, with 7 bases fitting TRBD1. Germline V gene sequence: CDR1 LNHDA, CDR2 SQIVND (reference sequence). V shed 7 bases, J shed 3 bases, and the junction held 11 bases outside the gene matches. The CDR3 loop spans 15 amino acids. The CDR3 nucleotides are TGTGCCAGTACCATTGGGAGGGGGCAGTACACTGAAGCTTTCTTT. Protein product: CASTIGRGQYTEAFF. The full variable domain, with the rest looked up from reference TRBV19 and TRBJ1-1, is DGGITQSPKYLFRKEGQNVTLSCEQNLNHDAMYWYRQDPGQGLRLIYYSQIVNDFQKGDIAEGYSVSREKKESFPLTVTSAQKNPTAFYLCASTIGRGQYTEAFFGQGTRLTVV.

The CDR3 nucleotides read TGCGCCAGCAGCTTGGCAGATACGCAGTATTTT. Its protein product is CASSLADTQYF. The V call is TRBV5-1, the J call TRBJ2-3; D is ambiguous. The CDR3 loop spans 11 amino acids. Germline V lookup: CDR1 SGHRS, CDR2 YFSETQ. V was pared by 0 bases and J by 4 bases, with 0 bases between.